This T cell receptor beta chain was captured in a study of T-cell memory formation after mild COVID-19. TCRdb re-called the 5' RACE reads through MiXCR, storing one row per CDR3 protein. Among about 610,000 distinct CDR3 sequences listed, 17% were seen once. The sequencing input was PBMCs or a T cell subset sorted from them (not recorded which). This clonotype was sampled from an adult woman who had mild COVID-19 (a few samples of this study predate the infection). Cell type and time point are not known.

CDR3 region: CASSPWTDSYEQYF. DNA for the CDR3: TGTGCCAGCAGCCCTTGGACAGACTCCTACGAGCAGTACTTC. V is TRBV12-3 or TRBV12-4 and J is TRBJ2-7; D may be TRBD1 (6 bases). The CDR3 contains 14 residues. V was clipped by 6 bases and J by 0 bases, with 12 bases between them.